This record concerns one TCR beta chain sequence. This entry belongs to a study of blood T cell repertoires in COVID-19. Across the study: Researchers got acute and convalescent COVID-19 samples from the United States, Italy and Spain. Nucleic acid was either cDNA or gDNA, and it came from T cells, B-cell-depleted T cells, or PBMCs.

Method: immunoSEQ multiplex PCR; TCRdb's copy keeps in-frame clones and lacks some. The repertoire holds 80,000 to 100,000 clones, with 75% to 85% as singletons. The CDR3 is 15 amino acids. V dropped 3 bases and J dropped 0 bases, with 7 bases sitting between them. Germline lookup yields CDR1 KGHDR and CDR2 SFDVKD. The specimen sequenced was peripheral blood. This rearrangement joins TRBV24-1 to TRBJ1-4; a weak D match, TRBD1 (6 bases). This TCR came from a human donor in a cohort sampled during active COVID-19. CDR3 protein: CATSDRTATNEKLFF. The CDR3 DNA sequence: TGTGCCACCAGTGATCGGACAGCAACTAATGAAAAACTGTTTTTT.